A single sample is the source of the 18 T cell receptor beta chains below, sequenced in a study of cytomegalovirus exposure and HLA in healthy donors. Profiled with immunoSEQ multiplex PCR; TCRdb holds only in-frame clones, not every one. Among around 150,000 clones listed, around 89% were seen once. Sequencing used PBMCs. These receptors all stem from a man younger than 35 in good health and CMV-seronegative.

The V call is TRBV5-6, the J call TRBJ2-2, with D unresolved. The CDR3 sequence is 13 residues long. In germline, CDR1 is SGHDT, CDR2 YYEEEE. V gave up 2 bases and J gave up 6 bases, with 8 bases separating them. CDR3 region: CASSFGNPGELFF. The CDR3 DNA follows: TGTGCCAGCAGCTTCGGTAATCCCGGGGAGCTGTTTTTT. Full variable domain (missing parts from reference TRBV5-6 and TRBJ2-2): DAGVTQSPTHLIKTRGQQVTLRCSPKSGHDTVSWYQQALGQGPQFIFQYYEEEERQRGNFPDRFSGHQFPNYSSELNVNALLLGDSALYLCASSFGNPGELFFGEGSRLTVL.

In DNA, the CDR3 is TGTGCCAGCAGCTTGGCAGAGGGACAGGGGAGTGGCAATCAGCCCCAGCATTTT. Translated, it gives CASSLAEGQGSGNQPQHF. The chain is built from TRBV5-5 and TRBJ1-5, with 10 positions matching TRBD1. Losses at the gene ends were 0 bases for V and 2 bases for J; bases not matched to a gene: 8. The CDR3 consists of 18 residues. Germline V gene lookup returns CDR1 SGHKS and CDR2 YYEKEE (reference sequence).

This chain uses TRBV28 with TRBJ2-7; 8 bases match TRBD1. Trimming at V came to 5 bases and at J to 0 bases, leaving 9 bases not matched to a gene. This CDR3 comprises 16 residues. Germline V gene data show CDR1 as MDHEN and CDR2 as SYDVKM. The DNA for the CDR3 is TGTGCCAGCAGTAAGGGGACAGGCGATAGCTCCTACGAGCAGTACGTC. This sequence encodes CASSKGTGDSSYEQYV.

The V call is TRBV19, the J call TRBJ1-2; D ambiguous. V was shortened by 3 bases and J by 3 bases, with 8 bases between the two germline ends. CDR3 length equals 13 residues. CDR1 is LNHDA and CDR2 is SQIVND in the germline V gene (reference sequence). DNA for the CDR3: TGTGCCAGTAGTATCGAGGCGGACTATGGCTACACCTTC. It translates to CASSIEADYGYTF. Using reference TRBV19 and TRBJ1-2 for the parts outside the CDR3, the full variable domain is DGGITQSPKYLFRKEGQNVTLSCEQNLNHDAMYWYRQDPGQGLRLIYYSQIVNDFQKGDIAEGYSVSREKKESFPLTVTSAQKNPTAFYLCASSIEADYGYTFGSGTRLTVV.

The gene calls are TRBV18 and TRBJ1-5; TRBD1 matches 11 bases. Trimming removed 6 bases from V and 7 bases from J; junction bases left unmatched: 8. This CDR3 contains 15 residues. Germline CDR1 and CDR2: KGHSH and LQKENI. Here the CDR3 DNA reads TGTGCCAGCTCCCTCGGACAGGGGGCGAACCAGCCCCAGCATTTT. As protein: CASSLGQGANQPQHF. Using reference TRBV18 and TRBJ1-5 for the parts outside the CDR3, the full variable domain is NAGVMQNPRHLVRRRGQEARLRCSPMKGHSHVYWYRQLPEEGLKFMVYLQKENIIDESGMPKERFSAEFPKEGPSILRIQQVVRGDSAAYFCASSLGQGANQPQHFGDGTRLSIL.

The chain couples TRBV7-2 to TRBJ2-1, with 7 bases fitting TRBD2. After removal of 1 base from V and 0 bases from J, the junction contained 9 bases not matched to a gene. In germline, CDR1 is SGHTA, CDR2 FQGNSA. This CDR3 has 18 amino acids. DNA of the CDR3: TGTGCCAGCAGCTTAGTAGGGACCGGGGGGTTCTCCTACAATGAGCAGTTCTTC. Its translation is CASSLVGTGGFSYNEQFF. Supplemented by reference TRBV7-2 and TRBJ2-1, the full variable domain reads GAGVSQSPSNKVTEKGKDVELRCDPISGHTALYWYRQSLGQGLEFLIYFQGNSAPDKSGLPSDRFSAERTGGSVSTLTIQRTQQEDSAVYLCASSLVGTGGFSYNEQFFGPGTRLTVL.

The chain links TRBV7-9 to TRBJ1-1, with no clear D. V was shortened by 5 bases and J by 2 bases, with 15 bases between the two germline ends. Germline lookup yields CDR1 SEHNR and CDR2 FQNEAQ (reference sequence). CDR3 length: 15 amino acids. The CDR3 nucleotides are TGTGCCAGCAGCCCCCAAGTCTATTCTAACACTGAAGCTTTCTTT. This encodes CASSPQVYSNTEAFF.

The V and J genes are TRBV7-9 and TRBJ2-7, with 7 nucleotides matching TRBD1. The CDR3 is 15 residues long. CDR1 and CDR2 (germline): SEHNR, FQNEAQ (reference sequence). The ends lost 4 bases at V and 2 bases at J; junction bases unmatched: 8. The CDR3 reads CASSSDRRPTYEQYF. The DNA for the CDR3 is TGTGCCAGCAGCTCGGACAGGCGACCGACCTACGAGCAGTACTTC.

This clone was detected a few times. The J gene is TRBJ2-7, the V gene TRBV5-4; TRBD1 aligns across 7 bases. Per the germline V gene, CDR1 is SGHNT and CDR2 is YYREEE (reference sequence). The trim removed 3 bases at V and 6 bases at J, leaving 3 bases unmatched. The CDR3 consists of 12 residues. Written as DNA, the CDR3 is TGTGCCAGCAGCTCAGACAGGGCCGAGCAGTACGTC. This translates into CASSSDRAEQYV.

The CDR3 sequence is CASSPSTGGRFGNTIYF. In DNA form, the CDR3 reads TGTGCCAGCAGTCCCTCGACAGGGGGCCGATTTGGAAACACCATATATTTT. The rearrangement joins TRBV27 to TRBJ1-3, with 10 bases matching TRBD1. The ends lost 5 bases at V and 3 bases at J; junction bases unmatched: 10. CDR1 is MNHEY, CDR2 SMNVEV, per germline (reference sequence). This CDR3 region has 17 residues.

The chain links TRBV5-8 to TRBJ2-7; D is unresolved. The CDR3 has 14 residues. Looked up from germline, CDR1 is SGHTS and CDR2 is YDEGEE. The germline V and J ends were trimmed by 0 bases and 0 bases, with 7 bases remaining between them. CDR3 coding DNA: TGTGCCAGCAGCTTGGAATGGAGCTCCTACGAGCAGTACTTC. Protein: CASSLEWSSYEQYF. The full variable domain, its missing parts supplied by reference TRBV5-8 and TRBJ2-7, is EAGVTQSPTHLIKTRGQQATLRCSPISGHTSVYWYQQALGLGLQFLLWYDEGEERNRGNFPPRFSGRQFPNYSSELNVNALELEDSALYLCASSLEWSSYEQYFGPGTRLTVT.

The chain has TRBV7-2 and TRBJ2-1; a possible D gene is TRBD1 (5 bases). The CDR3 is 15 residues long. V lost 6 bases and J lost 0, with 12 bases in between. Germline CDR1 reads SGHTA; CDR2 reads FQGNSA. Here the CDR3 DNA reads TGTGCCAGCAGTTCGACAGTGAGCTCCTACAATGAGCAGTTCTTC. Translated, it gives CASSSTVSSYNEQFF.

V is TRBV6-5 and J is TRBJ1-2, with TRBD1 identical over 7 bases. The CDR3 covers 14 residues. The germline gives CDR1 MNHEY, CDR2 SVGAGI. With V trimmed by 4 bases and J by 3 bases, 5 bases remained unmatched. CDR3 sequence reads: CASSSAGGDYGYTF. CDR3 sequence (DNA): TGTGCCAGCAGTTCCGCAGGGGGAGACTATGGCTACACCTTC.

The gene calls are TRBV2 and TRBJ1-5; 10 bases are a match to TRBD1. The germline V gene has CDR1 SNHLY and CDR2 FYNNEI. The J segment lost 5 bases and the V segment lost 4 bases, leaving 5 bases of the junction unmatched. This CDR3 has 15 residues. DNA of the CDR3: TGTGCCAGCAGTGCTCGGACAGGGGGTCATCAGCCCCAGCATTTT. Protein product: CASSARTGGHQPQHF.

This rearrangement joins TRBV5-1 to TRBJ1-2, with a tentative D call TRBD1 (6 bases). In germline, CDR1 is SGHRS, CDR2 YFSETQ. V lost 2 bases and J 8 bases, leaving 16 bases between the germline ends. This CDR3 comprises 14 residues. The CDR3 loop reads CASSLITGFLGYTF. Written as DNA, the CDR3 is TGCGCCAGCAGCTTAATTACAGGGTTTTTAGGCTACACCTTC. Combining the CDR3 with reference TRBV5-1 and TRBJ1-2 gives the whole variable domain KAGVTQTPRYLIKTRGQQVTLSCSPISGHRSVSWYQQTPGQGLQFLFEYFSETQRNKGNFPGRFSGRQFSNSRSEMNVSTLELGDSALYLCASSLITGFLGYTFGSGTRLTVV.

The chain links TRBV7-6 to TRBJ1-2; D is perhaps TRBD1 (5 bases). Trimming left V 5 bases short and J 0 bases short, with 19 bases between. Per germline, CDR1 SGHVS and CDR2 FNYEAQ. The CDR3 contains 17 residues. In DNA, the CDR3 is TGTGCCAGCAGCCTCTCCGCCAGGGCTCCCGCTAACTATGGCTACACCTTC. This translates into CASSLSARAPANYGYTF.

This clone was found once. The V gene is TRBV5-1, the J gene TRBJ1-1; weak D call: TRBD1 (5 bases). Germline assignment: CDR1 SGHRS and CDR2 YFSETQ. The V end lost 4 bases, the J end lost 5 bases, and 18 bases lay between the germline ends. This CDR3 spans 15 amino acids. The CDR3 here is CASSRWAREETEAFF. The DNA of the CDR3 is TGCGCCAGCAGCCGCTGGGCCAGGGAGGAGACTGAAGCTTTCTTT.

Here the CDR3 reads CASSRETGVYGYTF. The CDR3 DNA sequence: TGCGCCAGCAGCCGCGAGACAGGGGTCTATGGCTACACCTTC. V gene TRBV5-1 combines with J gene TRBJ1-2, with TRBD1 matching over 8 bases. This CDR3 has 14 residues. Trimming at V came to 4 bases and at J to 4 bases, leaving 6 bases not matched to a gene. The germline gives CDR1 SGHRS, CDR2 YFSETQ. The entire variable domain, with the rest obtained from reference TRBV5-1 and TRBJ1-2, is as follows: KAGVTQTPRYLIKTRGQQVTLSCSPISGHRSVSWYQQTPGQGLQFLFEYFSETQRNKGNFPGRFSGRQFSNSRSEMNVSTLELGDSALYLCASSRETGVYGYTFGSGTRLTVV.